Below, 10 T cell receptor beta chains from the same sample are listed, as sequenced in a study of cytomegalovirus exposure and HLA in healthy donors (dated by TCRdb to between 2016 and 2019). Libraries were built with the immunoSEQ multiplex PCR assay. A mixture of 60 forward primers for TCR Vbeta segments and 13 reverse primers for TCR Jbeta segments was used in the multiplex PCR. TCRdb carries this immuneACCESS record with in-frame sequences only. Its versions omit some clonotypes, under half of them owing to an unresolved V gene in the studies checked, with the rest unexplained. This specimen's table enumerates under 150,000 clones. The ten biggest clones cover 2% of the sample. Sequences were obtained from PBMCs. The source is a woman aged 55 to 70 in good health and CMV-seronegative.

The V gene is TRBV2, the J gene TRBJ2-5, with a weak D call TRBD1 (5 bases). The CDR3 extends over 13 amino acids. The germline V and J ends were trimmed by 7 bases and 5 bases, with 14 bases remaining between them. Per germline, CDR1 SNHLY and CDR2 FYNNEI. This chain's CDR3 is CASTPQGGETQYF. Here the CDR3 DNA reads TGTGCCAGCACTCCGCAGGGTGGGGAGACCCAGTACTTC.

The genes are TRBV6-5 and TRBJ2-7; 9 bases map to TRBD1. The CDR3 totals 15 residues. Trimming at V came to 2 bases and at J to 9 bases, leaving 11 bases not matched to a gene. Germline V gene sequence: CDR1 MNHEY, CDR2 SVGAGI. Here the CDR3 reads CASSYKQGATIGQYF. CDR3 nucleotide sequence: TGTGCCAGCAGTTACAAACAGGGGGCTACTATAGGGCAGTACTTC.

V usage is TRBV7-9 and J usage is TRBJ2-7, with D uncertain. V lost 5 bases to trimming and J lost 0 bases, with 11 bases between them. The germline CDR1 and CDR2 sequences are SEHNR and FQNEAQ (reference sequence). There are 14 residues in the CDR3. The CDR3 here is CASSITTSSYEQYF. In DNA, the CDR3 is TGTGCCAGCAGCATCACTACGAGCTCCTACGAGCAGTACTTC.

The chain is built from TRBV28 and TRBJ2-3, with D possibly matching TRBD2 (7 bases). CDR1 MDHEN and CDR2 SYDVKM come from the germline V gene. This CDR3 spans 16 amino acids. Trimming shortened V by 2 bases and J by 2 bases, and 14 bases separated the two germline ends. The CDR3 DNA sequence: TGTGCCAGCAGTTTACCAAGGGAGGGGGTCACAGATACGCAGTATTTT. It is translated as CASSLPREGVTDTQYF.

The rearrangement links TRBV4-1 to TRBJ2-3; a weak D match, TRBD2 (5 bases). Trimming left V 4 bases short and J 4 bases short, with 21 bases between. Per germline, CDR1 MGHRA and CDR2 YSYEKL. The CDR3 has 17 residues. The DNA for the CDR3 is TGCGCCAGCAGCCCCCGGGGTCTGCAGGCAACAGCAGATACGCAGTATTTT. It is translated as CASSPRGLQATADTQYF.

This chain joins TRBV11-2 and TRBJ1-2; possible D gene TRBD1, 6 bases. The V gene lost 0 bases and the J gene lost 4 bases, with 9 bases spanning the gap. Looked up from germline, CDR1 is SGHAT and CDR2 is FQNNGV. The CDR3 consists of 14 residues. CDR3 nucleotide sequence: TGTGCCAGCAGCTTAGAATCAGGGGCCTATGGCTACACCTTC. It yields the protein CASSLESGAYGYTF.

This chain connects TRBV6-4 to TRBJ2-7; D perhaps matches TRBD1 (5 bases). Between the trimmed V and J ends, which lost 4 bases and 3 bases, there was a span of 19 bases. Per the germline V gene, CDR1 is MRHNA and CDR2 is SNTAGT. The CDR3 extends over 16 amino acids. The CDR3 sequence is CASSGQDRQLSYEQYF. In DNA form, the CDR3 reads TGTGCCAGCAGTGGGCAGGATCGACAGCTAAGCTACGAGCAGTACTTC.

The chain is built from TRBV6-1 and TRBJ1-1; 7 nucleotides agree with TRBD1. The V and J ends lost 7 bases and 13 bases, in that order; junction bases with no gene match: 21. The CDR3 has 15 amino acids. From germline, CDR1 is MNHNS and CDR2 SASEGT. The CDR3 nucleotides are TGTGCCAGCAACCCCCGATTCCGGGACAGTACAAGGGTTTTCTTT. Residues: CASNPRFRDSTRVFF.

CDR3 in amino acids: CASSSGTGTTYEQYF. CDR3 in DNA: TGTGCCAGCAGTTCAGGGACAGGGACTACCTACGAGCAGTACTTC. The V call is TRBV28, the J call TRBJ2-7; the match to TRBD1 covers 9 bases. Germline-derived CDR1 and CDR2 are MDHEN and SYDVKM. The CDR3 has 15 amino acids. Unmatched junction bases numbered 6, after V lost 4 bases and J lost 2 bases.

The V and J genes are TRBV4-1 and TRBJ1-4; D is possibly TRBD1 (6 bases). The CDR3 consists of 17 residues. Looked up from germline, CDR1 is MGHRA and CDR2 is YSYEKL. V lost 5 bases and J 10 bases, leaving 26 bases between the germline ends. The CDR3 DNA is TGCGCCAGCAGCTCCCGACCAACGGACAGTCTAATGGGAAAACTGTTTTTT. It codes for CASSSRPTDSLMGKLFF.